This T cell receptor beta chain was observed in a study of cytomegalovirus exposure and HLA in healthy donors. Primers included in the PCR were 60 Vbeta and 13 Jbeta primers. Libraries were prepared by immunoSEQ multiplex PCR; TCRdb keeps only in-frame clonotypes and omits some of them. The sample yields approximately 100,000 clones, more than 60% seen once. J lost 5 bases, V lost 5 bases, and 9 bases had no gene match. The germline V gene has CDR1 SQVTM and CDR2 ANQGSEA. This CDR3 contains 14 residues. The V and J genes are TRBV29-1 and TRBJ2-1; 7 bases fit TRBD2. Sequences were obtained from PBMCs. The receptor was isolated from a man aged 50 or older in good health and CMV-seronegative. The CDR3 sequence is CSVYGRGKNNEQFF. The CDR3 region has the DNA TGCAGCGTTTACGGGCGGGGGAAGAACAATGAGCAGTTCTTC.